Below are 5 T cell receptor beta chains sequenced from a single sample in a study of cytomegalovirus exposure and HLA in healthy donors. The PCR contained 60 Vbeta and 13 Jbeta primers. The method was immunoSEQ multiplex PCR; TCRdb's version includes in-frame clones alone and lacks a portion of them. The profile shows approximately 130,000 clones, approximately 80% of them singletons. The specimen was PBMCs. The receptors here all came from a man aged 30-40 years in good health and CMV-seronegative.

The chain recombines TRBV12-2 with TRBJ1-1. TRBV12-2 is tagged as a pseudogene. This CDR3 is built from 14 residues. CDR3 protein: CASRLARRDTEAFF. DNA for the CDR3: TGTGCAAGTCGCTTAGCGAGGAGGGACACTGAAGCTTTCTTT.

This clone came up a few times. V is TRBV19 and J is TRBJ1-5; 7 bases map to TRBD1. The CDR3 is made up of 15 amino acids. The germline CDR1 and CDR2 sequences are LNHDA and SQIVND (reference sequence). The junction had 11 bases not matched to a gene; V was cut back by 6 bases and J by 6 bases. The CDR3, as DNA: TGTGCCAGTAGCGTAGTGACAGGGATGCGTCAGCCCCAGCATTTT. It codes for CASSVVTGMRQPQHF. Based on the CDR3 plus reference TRBV19 and TRBJ1-5, the full variable domain is DGGITQSPKYLFRKEGQNVTLSCEQNLNHDAMYWYRQDPGQGLRLIYYSQIVNDFQKGDIAEGYSVSREKKESFPLTVTSAQKNPTAFYLCASSVVTGMRQPQHFGDGTRLSIL.

The rearrangement links TRBV6-5 to TRBJ1-4; D is possibly TRBD1 (6 bases). There are 14 residues in the CDR3. The germline gives CDR1 MNHEY, CDR2 SVGAGI. V gave up 4 bases and J gave up 7 bases, with 13 bases separating them. The CDR3 spells CASSFSGATEKLFF. The CDR3 coding sequence is TGTGCCAGCAGTTTCTCAGGGGCGACTGAAAAACTGTTTTTT.

This rearrangement joins TRBV5-1 to TRBJ1-1; D unresolved. V was shortened by 0 bases and J by 1 base, with 7 bases between the two germline ends. This CDR3 region has 14 residues. The germline V gene has CDR1 SGHRS and CDR2 YFSETQ. CDR3 sequence: CASSLESSNTEAFF. The CDR3 region has the DNA TGCGCCAGCAGCTTGGAGAGTTCGAACACTGAAGCTTTCTTT.

The chain recombines TRBV19 with TRBJ2-7; 7 nucleotides align to TRBD1. The ends lost 3 bases at V and 2 bases at J; junction bases unmatched: 10. Germline V gives CDR1 LNHDA, CDR2 SQIVND (reference sequence). The CDR3 loop spans 16 amino acids. The CDR3 DNA reads as TGTGCCAGTAGTATGTATGGAAGACAGGGTACCTACGAGCAGTACTTC. Its translation: CASSMYGRQGTYEQYF.